A single sample is the source of the 20 T cell receptor beta chains below, sequenced in a study of T cell clonality in common variable immunodeficiency. For these TCRs, the target antigens are not known. Study conclusions and caveats: Fewer deletions and N-nucleotide insertions were reportedly seen in common variable immunodeficiency TCR beta sequences.

Clones were sequenced by immunoSEQ multiplex PCR, and TCRdb holds only the in-frame ones, with some missing. This sample shows around 20,000 clones and no singletons; around 2% rests with the ten largest. The sequenced sample consisted of peripheral blood mononuclear cells. The receptors shown here come from a human donor with common variable immunodeficiency.

This clone was counted between two and nine times. The read is 3 residues too short to cover the CDR3 end, so that end is filled in from the germline J gene. The rearrangement joins TRBV27 to TRBJ2-7; TRBD1 might be the D (5 bases). The CDR3 is 14 amino acids. CDR1 and CDR2 (germline): MNHEY, SMNVEV (reference sequence). V was pared by 5 bases and J by 0 bases, with 11 bases between. The part of the CDR3 DNA that was read is TGTGCCAGCAGTACTGCAGGGTCCTCCTACGAG. Translation gives CASSTAGSSYE. In full, the CDR3 reads CASSTAGSSYEQYF.

This clone came up many times. The read ends 3 residues shy of where the CDR3 ends; the end is completed using the germline J gene. The rearrangement links TRBV18 to TRBJ1-2; TRBD1 matches at 9 bases. J was trimmed by 5 bases and V by 2 bases; bases with no gene match: 9. The CDR3 sequence is 16 residues long. Germline V gives CDR1 KGHSH, CDR2 LQKENI. The sequenced part of the CDR3 DNA is TGTGCCAGCTCACCAAATGGACAGGGGTCTAGTTATGGC. Its protein is CASSPNGQGSSYG. In full, the CDR3 is CASSPNGQGSSYGYTF. Combining the CDR3 with reference TRBV18 and TRBJ1-2 gives the whole variable domain NAGVMQNPRHLVRRRGQEARLRCSPMKGHSHVYWYRQLPEEGLKFMVYLQKENIIDESGMPKERFSAEFPKEGPSILRIQQVVRGDSAAYFCASSPNGQGSSYGYTFGSGTRLTVV.

Ten or more counts support this clone. The sequenced fragment ends 3 residues before the CDR3 boundary, so the rest is inferred from the germline J gene. This chain connects TRBV19 to TRBJ2-5; the match to TRBD2 covers 13 bases. With 9 bases clipped from V and 5 bases from J, the junction kept 12 bases outside the gene matches. The CDR3 contains 16 residues. CDR1 and CDR2 (germline): LNHDA, SQIVND (reference sequence). The CDR3 region is CASQRTSGGRFETQYF. The CDR3 DNA, read in part, is TGTGCCAGCCAGAGGACTAGCGGGGGTCGGTTTGAGACC. The full variable domain, in which reference TRBV19 and TRBJ2-5 provide the parts outside the CDR3, is DGGITQSPKYLFRKEGQNVTLSCEQNLNHDAMYWYRQDPGQGLRLIYYSQIVNDFQKGDIAEGYSVSREKKESFPLTVTSAQKNPTAFYLCASQRTSGGRFETQYFGPGTRLLVL.

This clone was counted at least ten times. The read finishes 3 residues shy of the CDR3 end, and the germline J gene is used to complete it. This chain uses TRBV11-3 with TRBJ1-1; 7 bases map to TRBD1. Losses at the gene ends were 5 bases for V and 3 bases for J; bases not matched to a gene: 6. CDR3 size: 14 residues. From germline, CDR1 is SGHNT and CDR2 YENEEA. CDR3 DNA (partial): TGTGCCAGCAGCGCCAGACAGGGCGACACTGAA. Amino acids: CASSARQGDTE. The complete CDR3 protein is CASSARQGDTEAFF.

The table lists this clone with a few counts. The read falls 3 residues short of the CDR3 end, and the missing part is taken from the germline J gene. The V gene is TRBV10-3, the J gene TRBJ2-1, with 8 bases lining up with TRBD2. Germline loops: CDR1 ENHRY, CDR2 SYGVKD. The CDR3 covers 19 residues. Losses at the gene ends were 4 bases for V and 0 bases for J; bases not matched to a gene: 14. CDR3 amino acids: CAISGREGISGTSYNEQFF. The covered CDR3 bases are TGTGCCATCAGTGGAAGGGAGGGGATTAGCGGGACCTCCTACAATGAG.

This clone was counted at least ten times. The read terminates 3 residues before the CDR3 end, so the remaining end is supplied by the germline J gene. The rearrangement links TRBV11-3 to TRBJ2-2; D ambiguous. V lost 1 base to trimming and J lost 3 bases, with 6 bases between them. Germline V lookup: CDR1 SGHNT, CDR2 YENEEA. This CDR3 contains 14 residues. Incomplete CDR3 DNA: TGTGCCAGCAGCTTAGGGCAGGACACCGGGGAG. Its translation is CASSLGQDTGE. The entire CDR3 protein reads CASSLGQDTGELFF.

This clone was found many times. The read stops 3 residues short of the end of the CDR3; the missing end is completed from the germline J gene. The V gene is TRBV7-2, the J gene TRBJ2-1, with no clear D. Germline values: CDR1 SGHTA, CDR2 FQGNSA. The CDR3 length is 14 residues. V lost 8 bases, J lost 0 bases, and 11 bases lay in between. The sequenced part of the CDR3 DNA is TGTGCCAGCTCTCCCTCGGGCTCCTACAATGAG. This codes for CASSPSGSYNE. From start to end, the CDR3 is CASSPSGSYNEQFF.

This clone was found many times. The CDR3 end lies 3 residues beyond the end of the read and is filled in from the germline J gene. The chain recombines TRBV9 with TRBJ2-5; 9 bases map to TRBD1. The length of the CDR3 is 14 residues. Germline V gene data show CDR1 as SGDLS and CDR2 as YYNGEE. Losses at the gene ends were 4 bases for V and 5 bases for J; bases not matched to a gene: 6. The sequenced part of the CDR3 DNA is TGTGCCAGCAGCTCAGGACAGGGGCTTGAGACC. As protein: CASSSGQGLET. The entire CDR3 reads CASSSGQGLETQYF.

This clone has at least ten counts. The CDR3 sequence: CASSEERGGYEQYF. The sequenced CDR3 bases are TGTGCCAGCAGTGAAGAGAGGGGAGGATACGAG. This chain links TRBV2 with TRBJ2-7, with D possibly being TRBD2 (6 bases). The read terminates 3 residues ahead of where the CDR3 ends, so the germline J gene completes it. This CDR3 is 14 amino acids long. Germline V gene sequence: CDR1 SNHLY, CDR2 FYNNEI. V was clipped by 1 base and J by 4 bases, with 11 bases between them.

This clone was picked up many times. The read halts 3 residues ahead of the CDR3 end, with the missing end drawn from the germline J gene. The rearrangement uses TRBV20-1 and TRBJ1-1; D gene ambiguous. The CDR3 totals 10 residues. Germline CDR1 and CDR2: DFQATT and SNEGSKA (reference sequence). CDR3 sequence reads: CSATGGVAFF. The CDR3 bases that were read are TGCAGTGCTACAGGAGGAGTA.

This clone was seen many times. The CDR3 end is not reached by the read, which stops 3 residues before it; the germline J gene fills it in. The chain has TRBV30 and TRBJ1-2, with TRBD1 matching over 11 bases. The CDR3 runs 13 residues. V shed 5 bases and J 7 bases; nucleotides not matched to a gene: 6. CDR1 GTSNPN and CDR2 SVGIG come from the germline V gene (reference sequence). The CDR3 loop reads CAWGDRGNSGYTF. Incomplete CDR3 DNA: TGTGCCTGGGGGGACAGGGGGAATAGTGGC.

This clone occurred many times. The read stops 3 residues short of the end of the CDR3; the missing end is completed from the germline J gene. The chain employs TRBV14 and TRBJ2-3, with TRBD2 matching over 11 bases. V lost 5 bases to trimming and J lost 1 base; unmatched junction nucleotides: 2. From germline, CDR1 is SGHDN and CDR2 FVKESK. There are 15 residues in the CDR3. CDR3 loop: CASSWGLAGTDTQYF. The CDR3 DNA, read in part, is TGTGCCAGCAGCTGGGGACTAGCGGGCACAGATACG.

This clone was counted ten times or more. The read stops 3 residues short of the end of the CDR3; the missing end is completed from the germline J gene. V is TRBV7-2 and J is TRBJ2-5; no reliable D call. V gave up 1 base and J gave up 5 bases, with 11 bases separating them. The length of the CDR3 is 14 residues. The germline CDR1 and CDR2 sequences are SGHTA and FQGNSA. CDR3 region: CASSLDARRETQYF. The sequenced CDR3 bases are TGTGCCAGCAGCTTAGATGCGCGTCGGGAGACC.

This clone has a count of ten or more. The observed sequence ends 3 residues before the CDR3 terminus, with the missing tail filled in from the germline J gene. This chain connects TRBV5-1 to TRBJ2-2, with TRBD1 identical over 9 bases. This CDR3 is 15 amino acids long. CDR1 SGHRS and CDR2 YFSETQ come from the germline V gene. Germline trimming cut 4 bases from V and 7 bases from J; bases unmatched to any gene: 8. CDR3 in amino acids: CASSRGQGAIGELFF. The CDR3 DNA, read in part, is TGCGCCAGCAGCCGGGGACAGGGAGCGATCGGGGAG.

The sample holds many counts of this clone. Coverage ceases 3 residues before the CDR3 finishes, and the germline J gene fills in the end. V usage is TRBV2 and J usage is TRBJ1-1; D possibly corresponds to TRBD1 (5 bases). V shed 1 base and J shed 3 bases, with 6 bases lying between them. This CDR3 comprises 13 residues. Germline CDR1 and CDR2: SNHLY and FYNNEI. Here the CDR3 reads CASSEEGYTEAFF. The part of the CDR3 DNA that was read is TGTGCCAGCAGTGAAGAGGGGTACACTGAA. Filled out from reference TRBV2 and TRBJ1-1, the complete variable domain reads EPEVTQTPSHQVTQMGQEVILRCVPISNHLYFYWYRQILGQKVEFLVSFYNNEISEKSEIFDDQFSVERPDGSNFTLKIRSTKLEDSAMYFCASSEEGYTEAFFGQGTRLTVV.

This clone has ten or more counts. With the read ending 3 residues before the CDR3 end, the germline J gene is used to fill in that end. V and J are TRBV7-2 and TRBJ1-2; 7 nucleotides match TRBD1. J was trimmed by 6 bases and V by 4 bases; bases with no gene match: 11. Germline V gene lookup returns CDR1 SGHTA and CDR2 FQGNSA. The CDR3 spans 15 residues. Partial CDR3 DNA: TGTGCCAGCAGCTCCCCCGCGACAGGGATCGATGGC. Amino acid sequence: CASSSPATGIDG. The full CDR3 protein reads CASSSPATGIDGYTF.

This clone was counted many times. The read terminates 3 residues before the CDR3 end, so the remaining end is supplied by the germline J gene. The chain is built from TRBV18 and TRBJ1-1; D possibly corresponds to TRBD1 (6 bases). Trimming took off 3 bases at V and 3 bases at J, with 11 bases between the two ends. This CDR3 has 14 amino acids. Germline values: CDR1 KGHSH, CDR2 LQKENI. The part of the CDR3 DNA that was read is TGTGCCAGCTCACCGGCAGGGGCGGACACTGAA. Its translation: CASSPAGADTE. The whole CDR3 region reads CASSPAGADTEAFF.

In this sample, this clone turned up many times. Sequencing ends 3 residues short of the CDR3 end; the germline J gene provides the rest. This chain uses TRBV20-1 with TRBJ1-5; possibly TRBD1 for D (5 bases). The CDR3 loop spans 14 amino acids. V lost 3 bases, J lost 0 bases, and 9 bases lay in between. Germline CDR1 and CDR2: DFQATT and SNEGSKA (reference sequence). CDR3 sequence reads: CSASGQGSNQPQHF. The sequenced part of the CDR3 DNA is TGCAGTGCTAGTGGCCAGGGTAGCAATCAGCCC.

This clone was counted many times. The read falls 3 residues short of the CDR3 end, and the missing part is taken from the germline J gene. The V and J genes are TRBV7-8 and TRBJ2-1; 7 bases line up with TRBD2. Germline V lookup: CDR1 SGHVS, CDR2 FQNEAQ. J lost 3 bases, V lost 5 bases, and 4 bases had no gene match. CDR3 length: 14 residues. CDR3 bases read: TGTGCCAGCAGCCCATCGGGGGGCTACAATGAG. Amino acids: CASSPSGGYNE. The entire CDR3 protein is CASSPSGGYNEQFF.

This clone was recorded at least ten times. From the germline J gene comes the end of the CDR3, since the read stops 3 residues before it. The V call is TRBV2, the J call TRBJ2-7, with a tentative D call TRBD1 (5 bases). The ends were cut back, 5 bases at V and 4 bases at J, with 9 bases in the middle. The CDR3 is 12 amino acids. CDR1 is SNHLY and CDR2 is FYNNEI in the germline V gene. The CDR3 DNA, read in part, is TGTGCCAGCAGTCTGACAGTATACGAG. The encoded protein is CASSLTVYE. The whole CDR3 reads CASSLTVYEQYF.